The clone carrying this T cell receptor (beta chain) was picked up a small number of times. What it binds is not known. J was trimmed by 0 bases and V by 3 bases; bases with no gene match: 9. Germline CDR1 SGDLS, CDR2 YYNGEE. This CDR3 is built from 17 residues. TCRdb re-derived calls from the RACE reads in MiXCR, one entry per CDR3 protein. Of 330,000 or so distinct CDR3 sequences listed, more than 5% were seen once; the top ten hold over 5.5%. This sample stems from a study of human T cells and chemical hapten exposure. Overall study: Patch tests of 0.01% DPC on the upper back were read at 6 days. How much TCR each sample yielded varied, mostly because pooled library volumes differed slightly.

Findings and caveats of the study: PT1 expanded TCR counts and patch test score correlated positively.

The time point was: patch test 2, 6 weeks after DPC sensitization. Sample treatment: therapeutic diphenylcyclopropenone sensitization with weekly scalp DPC. Sequenced material: whole blood, taken in connection with sensitization to the hapten diphenylcyclopropenone (DPC). The chain joins TRBV9 to TRBJ1-3, with 7 bases identical to TRBD1. This receptor was identified in a woman in her late teens or twenties with alopecia areata. Some clones in this sample may be carry-over from other donors' samples. CDR3 nucleotides: TGTGCCAGCAGCGCCCATCGGACAGGATTCTCTGGAAACACCATATATTTT. Its protein is CASSAHRTGFSGNTIYF.